Below, one T cell receptor beta chain is given with its context. Clones were sequenced by immunoSEQ multiplex PCR, and TCRdb holds only the in-frame ones, with some missing. There are about 45,000 clones in the sample; roughly 82% occur only once, and 13% lies in the top ten. This sample was taken from a study of PD-L1 blockade in urothelial cancer. In the study overall: Most of the 29 patients were men whose urothelial cancer was bladder-origin. The analyses of blood took place 3 weeks (second dose) and 6 weeks after treatment start. The median T cell count in blood samples was approximately 140,000.

Time point given: peripheral blood 6 weeks after treatment start. The germline V and J ends were trimmed by 4 bases and 7 bases, with 5 bases remaining between them. The CDR3 runs to 11 residues. From germline, CDR1 is ENHRY and CDR2 SYGVKD. The receptor comes from a man aged 55 to 70 with urothelial cancer. The sample consisted of PBMCs, taken around atezolizumab (anti-PD-L1) treatment. The J gene is TRBJ2-1, the V gene TRBV10-3; D is uncertain. The CDR3 sequence is CAISAGNEQFF. The CDR3 DNA reads TGTGCCATCAGTGCCGGGAATGAGCAGTTCTTC.